The rows below give T cell receptor beta chains drawn from one sample of a study of identical twins. TCRdb reprocessed the 5' RACE reads with MiXCR, giving one entry per CDR3 protein. The sample consists of 250,000 to 300,000 distinct CDR3 sequences, around 9.7% of them appearing once. The sample also formed part of further work on yellow fever vaccine responses in identical twins.

Material for sequencing was CD8+ T cells sorted from blood. Every receptor here comes from a woman aged 18-35 years in good health. Both conserved end residues are part of each CDR3. The D gene is left open where the match is weak. Clone size is stated in some rows and not others, as once, few, many or a class when expanded.

v_gene	abundance	j_gene	len	d_gene	CDR3aa	CDR3nt
TRBV7-9	few	TRBJ2-3	16	-	CASSLGPRVGTDTQYF	TGTGCCAGCAGCTTAGGCCCACGGGTCGGAACAGATACGCAGTATTTT
TRBV6-2/TRBV6-3	few	TRBJ2-2	15	-	CASSPWGANTGELFF	TGTGCCAGCAGTCCATGGGGGGCGAACACCGGGGAGCTGTTTTTT
TRBV24-1	many	TRBJ2-5	15	-	CATSARQGLFETQYF	TGTGCCACCAGTGCTCGGCAGGGGCTTTTTGAGACCCAGTACTTC
TRBV6-2/TRBV6-3	-	TRBJ2-1	16	TRBD2	CASSQLAGDRYGEQFF	TGTGCCAGCAGCCAACTAGCGGGAGACAGGTATGGTGAGCAGTTCTTC
TRBV28	few	TRBJ2-7	12	-	CASRTTGYEQYF	TGTGCCAGCAGGACGACCGGCTACGAGCAGTACTTC
TRBV2	many	TRBJ2-7	14	-	CASSDSRGYHEQYF	TGTGCCAGCAGTGATAGCAGGGGTTACCACGAGCAGTACTTC
TRBV7-2	-	TRBJ2-3	15	TRBD1	CASSPPGQGVDTQYF	TGTGCCAGCAGCCCTCCTGGACAGGGAGTAGATACGCAGTATTTT
TRBV6-2/TRBV6-3	few	TRBJ2-3	14	-	CASHRDFDADTQYF	TGTGCCAGCCACCGGGACTTTGATGCAGATACGCAGTATTTT
TRBV29-1	many	TRBJ1-4	12	-	CSGQGTSEKLFF	TGCAGCGGCCAAGGGACATCCGAAAAACTGTTTTTT
TRBV12-3/TRBV12-4	many	TRBJ2-3	16	-	CASSLGASPRTDTQYF	TGTGCCAGCAGTTTAGGGGCTTCACCTCGCACAGATACGCAGTATTTT
TRBV6-1	-	TRBJ1-6	14	TRBD1	CASHPGQGYSPLHF	TGTGCCAGCCACCCGGGACAGGGGTATTCACCCCTCCACTTT
TRBV20-1	few	TRBJ2-2	13	-	CSAGGPDTGELFF	TGCAGTGCCGGAGGGCCGGACACCGGGGAGCTGTTTTTT
TRBV4-3	-	TRBJ2-7	16	-	CASSQDRGGAPTEQYF	TGCGCCAGCAGCCAAGATCGAGGAGGGGCACCGACCGAGCAGTACTTC
TRBV30	-	TRBJ2-2	16	-	CAWSGAGTRESGELFF	TGTGCCTGGAGTGGGGCCGGGACCCGCGAATCCGGGGAGCTGTTTTTT
TRBV7-9	-	TRBJ2-7	15	-	CASSSEQGLSYEQYF	TGTGCCAGCAGCTCTGAACAGGGTCTCTCCTACGAGCAGTACTTC
TRBV15	many	TRBJ1-6	16	-	CATSRERSSYNSPLHF	TGTGCCACCAGCAGAGAAAGAAGCTCCTATAATTCACCCCTCCACTTT